The clone carrying this T cell receptor beta chain has just a few counts. What it binds is not known. The source of the sample is a study of PD-L1 blockade in urothelial cancer. Study summary: About 90% of the roughly 30 patients comprised males who had bladder-origin urothelial cancer. Study-level results: Better survival was forecast by a pretreatment blood TCR clonality below the median.

Per germline, CDR1 SGHDT and CDR2 YYEEEE. The V and J ends lost 1 base and 10 bases, in that order; junction bases with no gene match: 11. This CDR3 comprises 16 residues. The data were produced by immunoSEQ multiplex PCR, yet TCRdb's version contains in-frame clones alone and is incomplete. The data show 40,000 to 45,000 clones, about 80% seen once. Indicated time point: peripheral blood 6 weeks after treatment start. Diagnoses among patients were locally advanced or metastatic urothelial carcinoma. Individual patients had between 1 and 8 samples, taken pretreatment and on-treatment. The sample consisted of PBMCs, taken around atezolizumab (anti-PD-L1) treatment. J is TRBJ1-6 and V is TRBV5-6; 7 bases agree with TRBD1. The clonotype was recovered from a man aged 55-75 years with urothelial cancer. CDR3 in amino acids: CASSLKVGQGQSPLHF. CDR3 bases: TGTGCCAGCAGCTTGAAGGTTGGTCAGGGACAGTCACCCCTCCACTTT.